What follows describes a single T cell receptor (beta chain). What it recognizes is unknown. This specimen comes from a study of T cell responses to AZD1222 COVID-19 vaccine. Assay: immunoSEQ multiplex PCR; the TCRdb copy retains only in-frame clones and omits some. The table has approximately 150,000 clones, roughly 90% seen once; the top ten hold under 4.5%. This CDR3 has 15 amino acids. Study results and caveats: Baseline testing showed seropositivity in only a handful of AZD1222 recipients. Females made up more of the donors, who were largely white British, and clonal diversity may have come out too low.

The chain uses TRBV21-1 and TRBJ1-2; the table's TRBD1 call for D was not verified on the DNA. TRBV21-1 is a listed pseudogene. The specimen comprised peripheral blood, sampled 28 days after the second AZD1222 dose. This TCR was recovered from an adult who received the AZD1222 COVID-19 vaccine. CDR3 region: CASSSRLQGIGGYTF. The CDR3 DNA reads TGTGCCAGCAGCAGCAGACTTCAGGGAATTGGTGGCTACACCTTC.